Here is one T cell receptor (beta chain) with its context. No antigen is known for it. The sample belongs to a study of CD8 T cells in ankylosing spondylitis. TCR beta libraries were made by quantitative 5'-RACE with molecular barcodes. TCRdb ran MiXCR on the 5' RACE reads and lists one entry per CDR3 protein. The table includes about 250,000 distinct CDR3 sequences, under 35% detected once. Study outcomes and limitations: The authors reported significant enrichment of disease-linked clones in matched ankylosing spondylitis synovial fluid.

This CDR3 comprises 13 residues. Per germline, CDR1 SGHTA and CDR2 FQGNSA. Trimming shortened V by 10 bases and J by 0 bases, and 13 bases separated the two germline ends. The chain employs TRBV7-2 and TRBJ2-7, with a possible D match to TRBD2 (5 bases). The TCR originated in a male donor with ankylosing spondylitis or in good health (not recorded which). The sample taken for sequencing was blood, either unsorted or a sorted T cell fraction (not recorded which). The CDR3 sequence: CATSGGFSYEQYF. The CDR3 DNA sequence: TGTGCCACCTCGGGCGGGTTCTCCTACGAGCAGTACTTC. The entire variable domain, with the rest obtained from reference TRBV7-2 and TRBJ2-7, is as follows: GAGVSQSPSNKVTEKGKDVELRCDPISGHTALYWYRQSLGQGLEFLIYFQGNSAPDKSGLPSDRFSAERTGGSVSTLTIQRTQQEDSAVYLCATSGGFSYEQYFGPGTRLTVT.